This T cell receptor beta chain was recovered during a study of response to subunit inactivated influenza vaccine. General study results and limits: That few new T cells are recruited by each seasonal influenza vaccination was the authors' suggestion.

TCRdb reprocessed the RT-PCR reads via MiXCR and lists one record per CDR3 protein. The table records 540,000 or so distinct CDR3 sequences, 10% to 15% of them present only once. This clonotype was observed a handful of times. The target antigen is unknown. The J segment lost 1 base and the V segment lost 6 bases, leaving 6 bases of the junction unmatched. The CDR3 spans 14 residues. Germline V gene sequence: CDR1 DFQATT, CDR2 SNEGSKA (reference sequence). The chain carries TRBV20-1 and TRBJ1-5, with 7 bases aligning to TRBD1. The receptor comes from a man aged 45 to 65 who received an inactivated influenza vaccine. The sequenced sample was PBMCs from blood, obtained 35 to 45 days after vaccination. CDR3 sequence reads: CSAAGTASNQPQHF. The CDR3 region has the DNA TGCAGTGCCGCCGGGACAGCGAGCAATCAGCCCCAGCATTTT.